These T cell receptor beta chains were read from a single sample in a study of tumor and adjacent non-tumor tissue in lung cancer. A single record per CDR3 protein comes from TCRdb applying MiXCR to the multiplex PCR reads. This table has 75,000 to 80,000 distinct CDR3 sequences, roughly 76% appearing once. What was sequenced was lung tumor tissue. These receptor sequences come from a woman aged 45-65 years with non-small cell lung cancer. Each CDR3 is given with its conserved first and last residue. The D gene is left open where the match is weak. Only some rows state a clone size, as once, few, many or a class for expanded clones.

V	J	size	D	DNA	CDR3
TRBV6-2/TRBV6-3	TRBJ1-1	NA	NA	TGTGCTAGCGGGGAATGGAACACTGAAGCTTTCTTT	CASGEWNTEAFF
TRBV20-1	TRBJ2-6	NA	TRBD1	TGCAGTGCTAGAGATCAAGGGGCAGGGGGTAACGTCCTGACTTTC	CSARDQGAGGNVLTF
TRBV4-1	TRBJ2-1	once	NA	TGCGCCAGCAGCCGAAATCAGACTTCCTACAATGAGCAGTTCTTC	CASSRNQTSYNEQFF
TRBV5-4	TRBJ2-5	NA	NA	TGTGCCAGCAGCTTGAGTCGCATGGGGTACAAAGAGACCCAGTACTTC	CASSLSRMGYKETQYF
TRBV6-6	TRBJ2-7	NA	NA	TGTGCCAGCAGACCTACCTGGACGAACAATGAGCAGTACTTC	CASRPTWTNNEQYF
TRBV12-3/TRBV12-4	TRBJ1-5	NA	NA	TGTGTTAGCAGCCTTGATGGGGTAGATCAGCCCCAGCATTTT	CVSSLDGVDQPQHF
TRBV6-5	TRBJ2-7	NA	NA	TGTGCCAGCGGGCCCTTATTGCGGGACTCCTACGAGCAGTACTTC	CASGPLLRDSYEQYF
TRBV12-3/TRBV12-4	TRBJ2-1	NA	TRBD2	TGTGCCAGTCTCCTAGCGGGAGAGTCCTACAATGAGGAGTTCTTC	CASLLAGESYNEEFF
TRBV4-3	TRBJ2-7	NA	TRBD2	TGCGCCAGCAGCCCCAGACTAGCGAGAGGGGATGGGGAACAGTACTTC	CASSPRLARGDGEQYF
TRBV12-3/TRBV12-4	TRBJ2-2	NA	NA	TGTGCCAGCAATACCGCCAGGAGAACTAAGACCGGGAAGCTGTTTTTT	CASNTARRTKTGKLFF
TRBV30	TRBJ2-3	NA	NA	TGTGCCTGGTTACCGCACGGGACGGTCACAGATACGCAGTATTTT	CAWLPHGTVTDTQYF
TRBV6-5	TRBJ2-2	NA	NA	TGTGCCAGCTGCCCCGACAAGGGGCGCACCGGGGAGCTGTTTTTT	CASCPDKGRTGELFF
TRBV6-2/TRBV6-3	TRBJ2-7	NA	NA	TGTGCCAGCGGTTTCCACACAGGGTTACCGTCCGAGCAGTACTTC	CASGFHTGLPSEQYF
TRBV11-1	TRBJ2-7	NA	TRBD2	TGTGCCGGCAGCTTATATGTTCAGCGGGAAAACTCCTACGGGCAATACTTC	CAGSLYVQRENSYGQYF
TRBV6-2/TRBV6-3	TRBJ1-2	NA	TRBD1	TGTGCCAGCACTTACCAGGGGGCGAGCTATGACTACACCTTC	CASTYQGASYDYTF
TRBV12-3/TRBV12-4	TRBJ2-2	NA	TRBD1	TGTGCCAGCAGTTTCGACAGGGGGACCGAGGAGCTGCTTTTT	CASSFDRGTEELLF
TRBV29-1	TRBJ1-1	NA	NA	TGCACCGTTAGACAGGTTTTTTTGACTGAAGCTTTCTTT	CTVRQVFLTEAFF
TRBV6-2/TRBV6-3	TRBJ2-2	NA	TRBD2	TGTGCCAGCAGTACGGGGACTAGCGGGATGAACACCGGGAAGCTGTTTTTT	CASSTGTSGMNTGKLFF
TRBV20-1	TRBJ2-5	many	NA	TGCAGTGCTAGATTGGACAGTCGAGAGACCCAGTACTTC	CSARLDSRETQYF
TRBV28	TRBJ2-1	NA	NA	TGTGCCAGCACAATCGGACGGACTACCCACAATGAGCAGTTCTTC	CASTIGRTTHNEQFF
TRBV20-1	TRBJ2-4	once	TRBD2	TGCAGTGCTAGAGATCGACTAGCGGGAGGCAATAACATTGAGTACTTC	CSARDRLAGGNNIEYF
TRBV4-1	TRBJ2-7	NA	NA	TGCGCCAGCAGCCAAGGAGCAGGAACTTCCTACGAGCAATACTTC	CASSQGAGTSYEQYF
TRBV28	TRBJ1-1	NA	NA	TGTGCCAGCATAACCGGGACGAGTGAAGCTTTCTTT	CASITGTSEAFF
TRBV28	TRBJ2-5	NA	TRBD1	TGTGTCAGCAGTTTACTCCGAGACAGGGGGCTTCAAGAGACCCATTACTTC	CVSSLLRDRGLQETHYF
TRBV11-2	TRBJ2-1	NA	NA	TGTGCCTGCAGCTTTATAGCGGAAGGAAACAATGAGCGGTTCTTC	CACSFIAEGNNERFF
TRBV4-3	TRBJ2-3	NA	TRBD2	TGCGCCAGCAGCCAAGACCGGGGGGATACACAGTATTTT	CASSQDRGDTQYF
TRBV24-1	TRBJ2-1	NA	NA	TGTGCCACCAATAAGGCCAGTAGCAAATCCTACAATGAGCAGTTCTTC	CATNKASSKSYNEQFF
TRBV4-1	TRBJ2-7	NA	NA	TGCGACAGCAGCCAAGGGCCTGCAACCTACGAGCAGTACTTC	CDSSQGPATYEQYF
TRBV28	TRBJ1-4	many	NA	TGTGCCAGCAGTAGGGAGGCAACTAATGAAAAACTGTTTTTT	CASSREATNEKLFF
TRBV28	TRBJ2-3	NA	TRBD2	TGTGCCAGGAGTCCTGGACTAGCGGGACTTGGGGCAGATACACAGTATTTT	CARSPGLAGLGADTQYF
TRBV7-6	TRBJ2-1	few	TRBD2	TGTGCCAGCAGCTTACTAGCGGGACCATACAATGAGCAGTTCTTC	CASSLLAGPYNEQFF
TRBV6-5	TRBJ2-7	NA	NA	TGTGCCAGCAATTACTCTATGGGTACCTTTACCTACGAGCAGTATTTC	CASNYSMGTFTYEQYF
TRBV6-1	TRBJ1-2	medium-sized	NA	TGTGCCACCGGGGGGGGCACAGCTAACTATGGCTACACCTTC	CATGGGTANYGYTF
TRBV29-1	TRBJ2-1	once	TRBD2	TGCGGCGTTGAAACTAGCGGGAGTTTCCGGGAGGTTGAGCAGTTCTTC	CGVETSGSFREVEQFF
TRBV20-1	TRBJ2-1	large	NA	TGCAGTGCTAGCTTCGGGGGAGGCTACAATGAGCAGTTCTTC	CSASFGGGYNEQFF
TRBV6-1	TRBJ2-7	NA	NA	TGTGCCTGCAGTGAAGGGTCAGGGGCCGGAGACCAGTACTTC	CACSEGSGAGDQYF
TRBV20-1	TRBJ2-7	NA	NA	TGCAGTTCGGATACTCTACGTGGGGCCTACGAGCATTACTTC	CSSDTLRGAYEHYF
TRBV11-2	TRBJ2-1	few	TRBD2	TGTGCCAGCACAGCAGAGGGCGGGGGAAGCTCCTACAATGAACAGTTCTTC	CASTAEGGGSSYNEQFF
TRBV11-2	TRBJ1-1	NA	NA	TGTGCCAGAAGCCTACGTACTCGACAGAGCAACACTGAAGGTTCCTTT	CARSLRTRQSNTEGSF
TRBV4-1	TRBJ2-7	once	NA	TGCGCCAGCAGCCAAGGGCCAGCAATATACGAGCAGTACTTC	CASSQGPAIYEQYF
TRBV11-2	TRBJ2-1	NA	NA	TGTGCCAGCAGCTTCGAGACAGTAAACAATGAGCAGTTCTTC	CASSFETVNNEQFF
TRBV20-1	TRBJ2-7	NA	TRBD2	TGCAGTGCCCTCGCGGGAGCAGAAATCTACGAGCAGTACTTC	CSALAGAEIYEQYF
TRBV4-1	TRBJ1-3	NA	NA	TGCGTCAGCAGCCCAAGGGTCGGAAACACCATATATTTT	CVSSPRVGNTIYF
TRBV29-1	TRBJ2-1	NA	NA	TGCAGCGTTGAAGATACCGCATACAATGAGCTGTTCTTC	CSVEDTAYNELFF
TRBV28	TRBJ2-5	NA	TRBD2	TGCGCCAGCAGACTAGCGGGAGCCCAAGAGACCCACTACTTC	CASRLAGAQETHYF
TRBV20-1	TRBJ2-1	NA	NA	TGCAGTGCTCCCTTTGGTGAGCACAATGAGCAATTCTTC	CSAPFGEHNEQFF
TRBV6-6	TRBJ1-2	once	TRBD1	TGTGCCAGCAGCCACCGGGACAGGGGATCTGGTTATGACTACACCTTC	CASSHRDRGSGYDYTF
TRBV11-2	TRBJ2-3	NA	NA	TGTGACAGTAGCTTAGGTGAGGCAGATACGCAGTATTTT	CDSSLGEADTQYF
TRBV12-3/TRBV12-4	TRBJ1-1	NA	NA	TGCACCAGCAGTTTCGGTGCGCGTCGGGCCCTGAACACTGAAGCTTTCTTT	CTSSFGARRALNTEAFF
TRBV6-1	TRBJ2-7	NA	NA	TGTGCCAGTAGTGAAGCACACGGGAGCAGGAGTGGATCAATTGGGCAGTACTTC	CASSEAHGSRSGSIGQYF
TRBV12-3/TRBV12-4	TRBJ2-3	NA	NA	TGTGCCAGCAGTCCCCTAGTTAGCACAGATATACAGTATTTT	CASSPLVSTDIQYF
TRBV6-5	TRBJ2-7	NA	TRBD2	TGTGTCAGCAGTTATAGGGAGGGCTTAGGGGAGCATTACTTC	CVSSYREGLGEHYF
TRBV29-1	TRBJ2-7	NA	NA	TGCAGCGTTGAAGGGAGAACTAACAACGAGGAGTACTTC	CSVEGRTNNEEYF
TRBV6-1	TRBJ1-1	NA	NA	TGTGCCAGCAGAGAAGCCCAGGGACGTGAAACTTTCTTT	CASREAQGRETFF
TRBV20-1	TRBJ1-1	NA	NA	TGCAGTGTTAGAGAAGGTCTGCAGCTGAACACTGAAGCTTTCTTT	CSVREGLQLNTEAFF
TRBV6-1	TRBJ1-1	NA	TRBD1	TGTGTCAGCGGGGACAGGGATCGCACTGAAGCTTTCTTT	CVSGDRDRTEAFF
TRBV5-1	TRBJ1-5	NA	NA	TGCGCCAGCAGCTTGGCCGGAAATAGCAATCAGCCCCAGCATTTT	CASSLAGNSNQPQHF
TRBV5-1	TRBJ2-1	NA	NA	TGCGCCAGTGATGGACTGGGCTCCTACAATGATCAGTTCTTC	CASDGLGSYNDQFF
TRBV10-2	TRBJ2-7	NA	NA	TGCGCCAGCAGTGAGTCTGAGATTCCCCTCTACGAGGAGTACTTC	CASSESEIPLYEEYF